Listed below are T cell receptor beta chains from one sample, sequenced in a study of shared clonotypes between healthy human individuals. Profiled with immunoSEQ multiplex PCR; TCRdb holds only in-frame clones, not every one. The sample lists around 550,000 clones; 90% to 96% were seen once. Sequenced material: naive CD4+ T cells sorted from blood. The receptors were sampled from a woman in her 30s in good health. The CDR3 runs from the conserved cysteine through the conserved F or W. D genes are given only for firm matches. Clone size, where shown, is once, few, many, or a class for clones that have expanded.

>NA|TRBJ2-7|TRBV18|TRBD1
CASSPPLGQGGWEQYF
TGTGCCAGCTCACCACCTTTGGGACAGGGAGGCTGGGAGCAGTACTTC
>once|TRBJ1-5|TRBV7-9|NA
CASSRNGARNQPQHF
TGTGCCAGCAGCCGTAACGGGGCGCGAAATCAGCCCCAGCATTTT
>once|TRBJ1-1|TRBV28|NA
CASSLADHTEAFF
TGTGCCAGCAGTTTGGCAGATCACACTGAAGCTTTCTTT
>NA|TRBJ2-7|TRBV7-3|TRBD2
CASSLIAGSYEQYF
TGTGCCAGCAGCTTAATAGCGGGAAGCTACGAGCAGTACTTC
>NA|TRBJ2-2|TRBV5-4|NA
CASSPTGLSNTGELFF
TGTGCCAGCAGCCCCACAGGCCTTTCGAACACCGGGGAGCTGTTTTTT
>NA|TRBJ2-1|TRBV7-3|TRBD1
CASSSRTGTGLNEQFF
TGTGCCAGCAGCTCGCGGACCGGGACAGGGTTGAATGAGCAGTTCTTC
>once|TRBJ2-7|TRBV5-1|NA
CASTQSGNSYEQYF
TGCGCCAGCACGCAGAGCGGCAACTCCTACGAGCAGTACTTC
>NA|TRBJ2-7|TRBV5-1|NA
CASSLEQGGYEQYF
TGCGCCAGCAGCTTGGAGCAGGGGGGCTACGAGCAGTACTTC
>NA|TRBJ2-7|TRBV29-1|NA
CSVEVATYEQYF
TGCAGCGTTGAGGTCGCAACCTACGAGCAGTACTTC
>NA|TRBJ2-2|TRBV15|NA
CATSRDRVYTGELFF
TGTGCCACCAGCAGAGATAGAGTTTACACCGGGGAGCTGTTTTTT
>NA|TRBJ1-3|TRBV28|NA
CASSLSDSGFSGNTIYF
TGTGCCAGCAGTTTAAGCGATTCAGGCTTCTCTGGAAACACCATATATTTT
>NA|TRBJ2-1|TRBV11-2|NA
CASSLIFKEYNEQFF
TGTGCCAGCAGCCTTATATTTAAGGAGTACAATGAGCAGTTCTTC
>NA|TRBJ2-1|TRBV11-2|TRBD2
CASSLAGGYNEQFF
TGTGCCAGCAGCTTAGCGGGAGGCTACAATGAGCAGTTCTTC
>NA|TRBJ2-1|TRBV7-7|TRBD2
CASSLSGLAGNNEQFF
TGTGCCAGCAGCTTGTCCGGACTAGCGGGAAACAATGAGCAGTTCTTC
>NA|TRBJ1-6|TRBV10-3|NA
CAISRTDPGNSPLHF
TGTGCCATCAGTAGAACAGACCCCGGGAATTCACCCCTCCACTTT
>NA|TRBJ2-3|TRBV18|NA
CASSAWNIQGSSTDTQYF
TGTGCCAGCTCAGCATGGAATATACAGGGATCAAGCACAGATACGCAGTATTTT
>NA|TRBJ2-5|TRBV19|TRBD1
CASSIDGQGASETQYF
TGTGCCAGTAGTATAGACGGACAGGGGGCATCAGAGACCCAGTACTTC
>NA|TRBJ2-3|TRBV5-1|NA
CASSLDPLAGGTDTQYF
TGCGCCAGCAGCTTGGACCCACTAGCTGGGGGCACAGATACGCAGTATTTT
>NA|TRBJ2-7|TRBV15|TRBD2
CATSRVAGGPSEQYF
TGTGCCACCAGCAGAGTTGCGGGAGGGCCCTCGGAGCAGTACTTC
>NA|TRBJ1-2|TRBV28|NA
CASRDPGAFGGYTF
TGTGCCAGCAGAGACCCAGGGGCCTTCGGGGGCTACACCTTC
>NA|TRBJ2-5|TRBV6-6|NA
CASSYSRDNQETQYF
TGTGCCAGCAGTTACTCTCGGGACAACCAAGAGACCCAGTACTTC
>NA|TRBJ2-7|TRBV4-1|TRBD1
CASSRGQGAVGYEQYF
TGCGCCAGCAGCCGAGGACAGGGGGCCGTCGGCTACGAGCAGTACTTC
>NA|TRBJ2-7|TRBV28|TRBD2
CASSFGSGAPYEQYF
TGTGCCAGCAGTTTTGGGAGCGGGGCGCCCTACGAGCAGTACTTC
>NA|TRBJ2-5|TRBV18|TRBD2
CASSPLLAEGETQYF
TGTGCCAGCTCACCATTACTAGCGGAGGGAGAGACCCAGTACTTC
>once|TRBJ2-7|TRBV6-7|TRBD2
CASSLRGSMTYEQYF
TGTGCCAGCAGTTTGCGCGGGAGTATGACCTACGAGCAGTACTTC
>NA|TRBJ1-2|TRBV14|NA
CASSQMRGLGGYTF
TGTGCCAGCAGCCAAATGAGAGGGCTCGGGGGCTACACCTTC
>NA|TRBJ2-7|TRBV2|NA
CASSGTSYEQYF
TGTGCCAGCAGTGGCACCTCCTACGAGCAGTACTTC
>NA|TRBJ2-2|TRBV18|NA
CASSPSRAGELFF
TGTGCCAGCTCACCCTCTCGGGCCGGGGAGCTGTTTTTT
>NA|TRBJ2-2|TRBV7-9|TRBD1
CASSLRTGPGELFF
TGTGCCAGCAGCTTAAGGACAGGACCCGGGGAGCTGTTTTTT
>NA|TRBJ2-1|TRBV10-3|NA
CAISQGGSYNEQFF
TGTGCCATCAGTCAGGGAGGCTCCTACAATGAGCAGTTCTTC
>once|TRBJ2-7|TRBV18|TRBD1
CASSPPSDRGLYEQYF
TGTGCCAGCTCACCACCGTCTGACAGGGGGCTCTACGAGCAGTACTTC
>once|TRBJ1-1|TRBV19|TRBD1
CASSIVPPTGGEAFF
TGTGCCAGTAGTATAGTCCCTCCTACAGGGGGCGAAGCTTTCTTT
>NA|TRBJ1-3|TRBV10-3|NA
CAISVWPVSSGNTIYF
TGTGCCATCAGTGTCTGGCCGGTGAGCTCTGGAAACACCATATATTTT
>once|TRBJ2-2|TRBV7-3|NA
CASSLVLGGELFF
TGTGCCAGCAGCTTAGTTCTGGGCGGGGAGCTGTTTTTT
>NA|TRBJ2-7|TRBV27|NA
CASSLASTRSYEQYF
TGTGCCAGCAGTTTAGCTAGCACCAGATCCTACGAGCAGTACTTC
>NA|TRBJ2-7|TRBV4-1|TRBD2
CASSQDPSSGRGDEQYF
TGCGCCAGCAGCCAAGACCCCTCTAGCGGGAGGGGCGACGAGCAGTACTTC
>NA|TRBJ2-5|TRBV2|TRBD2
CASGLAEETQYF
TGTGCCAGCGGACTAGCGGAAGAGACCCAGTACTTC
>NA|TRBJ2-7|TRBV7-9|NA
CASSLSKAYEQYF
TGTGCCAGCAGCTTATCCAAGGCCTACGAGCAGTACTTC
>NA|TRBJ2-5|TRBV19|TRBD1
CASSPPGQGRETQYF
TGTGCCAGTAGTCCCCCGGGACAGGGAAGAGAGACCCAGTACTTC
>few|TRBJ1-2|TRBV23-1|NA
CASSLGPGYTF
TGCGCCAGCAGTCTGGGTCCGGGCTACACCTTC
>once|TRBJ2-3|TRBV10-3|TRBD1
CAILGQGGSDTQYF
TGTGCCATCCTGGGACAGGGGGGCTCAGATACGCAGTATTTT
>NA|TRBJ2-1|TRBV5-1|TRBD1
CASSFDRGGEQFF
TGCGCCAGCAGCTTCGACAGGGGTGGGGAGCAGTTCTTC
>once|TRBJ1-4|TRBV15|TRBD1
CATSSQGQATNEKLFF
TGTGCCACCAGCAGCCAAGGACAGGCAACTAATGAAAAACTGTTTTTT
>NA|TRBJ2-2|TRBV9|TRBD2
CASSVGGLAGGFTGELFF
TGTGCCAGCAGCGTAGGGGGACTAGCGGGAGGTTTTACCGGGGAGCTGTTTTTT
>once|TRBJ2-2|TRBV10-3|NA
CAISEWSAPDGELFF
TGTGCCATCAGTGAGTGGAGCGCCCCTGACGGGGAGCTGTTTTTT